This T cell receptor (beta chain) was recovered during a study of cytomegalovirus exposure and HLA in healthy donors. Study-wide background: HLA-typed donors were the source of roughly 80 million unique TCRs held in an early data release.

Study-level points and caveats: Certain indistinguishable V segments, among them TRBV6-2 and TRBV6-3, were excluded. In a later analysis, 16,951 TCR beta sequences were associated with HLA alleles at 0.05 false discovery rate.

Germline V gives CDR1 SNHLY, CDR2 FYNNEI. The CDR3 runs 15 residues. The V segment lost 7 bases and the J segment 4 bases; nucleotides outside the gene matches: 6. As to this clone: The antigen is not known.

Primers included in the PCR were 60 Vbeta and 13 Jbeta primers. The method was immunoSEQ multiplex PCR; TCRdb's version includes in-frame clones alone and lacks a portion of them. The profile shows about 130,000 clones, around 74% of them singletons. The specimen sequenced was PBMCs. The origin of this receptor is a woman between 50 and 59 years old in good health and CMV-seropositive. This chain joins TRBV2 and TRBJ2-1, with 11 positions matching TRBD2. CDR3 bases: TGTGCCAGCACCTTGACTAGCGGGGCGTACAATGAGCAGTTCTTC. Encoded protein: CASTLTSGAYNEQFF.